The TCR beta chain described here comes from a study of cytomegalovirus exposure and HLA in healthy donors. Study outcomes and limitations: Rare sequences made up most TCRs, while some public TCRs were found in many donors. Researchers reported that a few CMV-associated chains were confirmed in vitro as CMV antigen-specific. The finding came from a later analysis; first-cohort TCR clusters tended to co-occur in the 130 or so validation repertoires.

In the case of this clone: Its antigen remains unidentified.

Sequencing used immunoSEQ multiplex PCR; TCRdb keeps in-frame clones, though not all of them. The table shows fewer than 350,000 clones, with roughly 90% occurring only once. This CDR3 has 18 residues. V lost 4 bases, J lost 2 bases, and 18 bases lay in between. CDR1 is LNHNV and CDR2 is YYDKDF in the germline V gene (reference sequence). This receptor was obtained from a woman under 30 in good health and CMV-seronegative. The sequenced sample consisted of PBMCs. The J gene is TRBJ2-6, the V gene TRBV15, with D tentatively TRBD1 (6 bases). The CDR3 bases are TGTGCCACCAGCACGGGCCTCGGAACAGGGCCTGGGGCCAACGTCCTGACTTTC. The encoded protein is CATSTGLGTGPGANVLTF.